The T cell receptor (beta chain) described here comes from a study of technical replicates of blood from a few donors listed by TCRdb under 2017. Receptors were amplified or captured by the immunoSEQ multiplex PCR assay. Here the immuneACCESS table is served through TCRdb, limited to in-frame sequences with V and J called. Missing clones are a known gap in these copies; in checked studies unresolved V genes cover under half, and the rest lacks a known reason. This sample holds 75,000 or so clones; approximately 95% were observed only once. 0.2% to 0.3% of the sample lies in the top ten. Spanning cysteine to phenylalanine, the CDR3 consists of 13 amino acids. Here the CDR3 DNA is all that survives: 39 bases in frame from base 1. Per the germline V gene, SGHRS is the CDR1 and YFSETQ is the CDR2. Compared with germline, V lacks 4 bases and J lacks 5 bases; bases without a gene match: 2. Concerning this clone: This clone's antigen is unknown. No quality values exist for individual bases; no much larger clone is one base distant.

The material sequenced was T cells isolated from PBMCs. This clonotype was obtained from a human donor in good health. Recombination joined TRBV5-1 with TRBJ2-5, and 10 junction bases match TRBD2. The CDR3 region: CASSPGLAETQYF. The nucleotide sequence is TGCGCCAGCAGCCCGGGACTAGCGGAGACCCAGTACTTC.